This TCR beta chain originates from a study of molecular identifiers for immune sequencing clone quantification. Study overall: Replicates involved a five-way split of RNA from roughly 21,000 or 96,000 naive CD8 cells, with sequencing of four. Study-wide results and limits: The study found clones above 20 RNA copies held over 99% of effector molecules and under 1% in naive cells. Underestimated sizes of highly expanded clones could result from identical TCR molecules that share a barcode.

Via MiXCR, TCRdb re-called the PCR reads, giving one row per CDR3 protein. This table has more than 450,000 distinct CDR3 sequences, about a fifth appearing once. The CDR3 is made up of 14 amino acids. With 2 bases removed from V and 5 bases from J, the gap between germline ends came to 12 bases. Germline values: CDR1 MNHEY, CDR2 SVGAGI. This clonotype was seen a few times. Its matching antigen is unknown. This clonotype was sampled from a human donor in good health. Some libraries in this study had Jurkat cell RNA spiked in. The V gene is TRBV6-5, the J gene TRBJ2-5; D is unresolved. Sequencing was carried out using naive CD8+ T cells from blood, with Jurkat cell RNA spiked in. The subset here: FACS-sorted CD8+CD4-CCR7+CD45RA+ naive T cells. The CDR3 coding sequence is TGTGCCAGCAGTTACATTTCGGGTCTTGAGACCCAGTACTTC. Its protein product is CASSYISGLETQYF.